This passage covers 32 T cell receptor beta chains from one sample sequenced in a study of blood T cells in healthy people across ages. For the second PCR, which ran for about 7 to 12 cycles, a sample-barcoded 5' primer and a J-beta primer mix were used. TCRdb re-derived calls from the 5' RACE reads in MiXCR, one entry per CDR3 protein. In the table there are 1.5 million to 2 million distinct CDR3 sequences, 28% of which are singletons. Material for sequencing was blood. These receptors all stem from a woman in her twenties or thirties in good health.

The chain combines TRBV12-5 with TRBJ2-2, with D unclear. The CDR3 is 12 residues long. V lost 3 bases, J lost 6 bases, and 5 bases lay in between. Germline V gene sequence: CDR1 LGHNT, CDR2 FRNRAP. The DNA of the CDR3 is TGTGCTAGTGGTTTTATTCCCGGGGAGCTGTTTTTT. Translating it yields CASGFIPGELFF.

In this sample, this clonotype turned up many times. The J gene is TRBJ2-5, the V gene TRBV29-1; D remains ambiguous. Germline CDR1 is SQVTM and CDR2 is ANQGSEA. Between the trimmed V and J ends, which lost 4 bases and 3 bases, there was a span of 12 bases. CDR3 size: 13 residues. Written as DNA, the CDR3 is TGCAGCGTTGCCGGCAGTCAGAAAGAGACCCAGTACTTC. This sequence encodes CSVAGSQKETQYF.

The genes are TRBV14 and TRBJ1-2; D unresolved. Germline CDR1 and CDR2: SGHDN and FVKESK. Trimming stripped 7 bases from V and 6 bases from J, with 18 bases between. The length of the CDR3 is 14 residues. The CDR3 sequence: CASTLTGGPNGYTF. The CDR3 nucleotides are TGTGCCAGCACCCTGACGGGAGGTCCTAATGGCTACACCTTC.

The chain is built from TRBV24-1 and TRBJ2-5; D unresolved. Trimming stripped 4 bases from V and 2 bases from J, with 13 bases between. Looked up from germline, CDR1 is KGHDR and CDR2 is SFDVKD. The CDR3 totals 15 residues. Written as DNA, the CDR3 is TGTGCCACCAGTGACCCAGGTGATGAGCAAGAGACCCAGTACTTC. It specifies CATSDPGDEQETQYF.

This chain connects TRBV2 to TRBJ2-7; D ambiguous. CDR3 size: 14 residues. CDR1 is SNHLY, CDR2 FYNNEI, per germline. V was shortened by 4 bases and J by 0 bases, with 10 bases between the two germline ends. CDR3 sequence reads: CASSGAASSYEQYF. The CDR3, as DNA: TGTGCCAGCAGTGGCGCGGCTAGCTCCTACGAGCAGTACTTC. Full variable domain (missing parts from reference TRBV2 and TRBJ2-7): EPEVTQTPSHQVTQMGQEVILRCVPISNHLYFYWYRQILGQKVEFLVSFYNNEISEKSEIFDDQFSVERPDGSNFTLKIRSTKLEDSAMYFCASSGAASSYEQYFGPGTRLTVT.

CDR3 loop: CASLRGAATGNEQFF. In nucleotides, the CDR3 is TGTGCCAGTCTTAGGGGGGCAGCCACGGGCAATGAGCAGTTCTTC. The chain couples TRBV5-6 to TRBJ2-1, with D perhaps TRBD1 or TRBD2 (6 bases each). V shed 8 bases and J shed 6 bases, with 21 bases lying between them. CDR3 length: 15 amino acids. CDR1 SGHDT and CDR2 YYEEEE come from the germline V gene.

The J gene is TRBJ2-5, the V gene TRBV20-1; D remains unclear. The CDR3 has 12 amino acids. Trimming pared 6 bases from V and 5 bases from J, leaving 13 bases between. Looked up from germline, CDR1 is DFQATT and CDR2 is SNEGSKA (reference sequence). CDR3 nucleotides: TGCAGTGCATGGCGGAGTGGGGAGACCCAGTACTTC. It is translated as CSAWRSGETQYF.

This clonotype has a handful of counts. The junction departs from germline at one end; a sequencing error may be responsible. The chain combines TRBV18 with TRBJ1-2; tentative D call: TRBD1 (5 bases). Per the germline V gene, CDR1 is KGHSH and CDR2 is LQKENI. The CDR3 sequence is 14 residues long. The CDR3 nucleotides are TGTGCCAGCTCTCCCTCGGGACGCATCTATGGCTACACCTTT. Residues: CASSPSGRIYGYTF.

In its sample, this clonotype was seen a few times. The chain is built from TRBV20-1 and TRBJ2-3; 11 bases map to TRBD2. The CDR3 is 14 amino acids. Germline V gene sequence: CDR1 DFQATT, CDR2 SNEGSKA (reference sequence). V lost 7 bases, J lost 2 bases, and 5 bases stayed unmatched. In DNA, the CDR3 is TGCAGTGTTCCACTAGCGGGAGTCACAGATACGCAGTATTTT. Amino acids: CSVPLAGVTDTQYF.

Note on this clonotype: Just one base apart from a much larger clone, this may be a read error. This rearrangement joins TRBV29-1 to TRBJ1-5; D not resolved. The germline V gene has CDR1 SQVTM and CDR2 ANQGSEA. The CDR3 is 12 amino acids. CDR3 in amino acids: CSVADSNQSQHF. CDR3 DNA sequence: TGCAGCGTTGCTGATAGCAATCAGTCCCAGCATTTT.

The chain joins TRBV29-1 to TRBJ2-4; 7 nucleotides match TRBD2. The CDR3 sequence is 12 residues long. The trim removed 8 bases at V and 13 bases at J, leaving 14 bases unmatched. CDR1 and CDR2 (germline): SQVTM, ANQGSEA. CDR3 in DNA: TGCAGCACACGGACGGGAGGTCGGGAGCAGTACTTC. Translated: CSTRTGGREQYF.

The gene calls are TRBV20-1 and TRBJ1-5, with TRBD1 identical over 7 bases. The junction had 14 bases not matched to a gene; V was cut back by 6 bases and J by 0 bases. This CDR3 comprises 17 residues. Germline CDR1 is DFQATT and CDR2 is SNEGSKA (reference sequence). The CDR3, as DNA: TGCAGTGCAAAGGACAGGCTCCTGTTGAATAGCAATCAGCCCCAGCATTTT. It yields the protein CSAKDRLLLNSNQPQHF.

The V and J genes are TRBV29-1 and TRBJ2-1, with 12 bases lining up with TRBD2. The V and J ends lost 7 bases and 6 bases, in that order; junction bases with no gene match: 7. This CDR3 region has 14 residues. Germline values: CDR1 SQVTM, CDR2 ANQGSEA. For the CDR3, the DNA is TGCAGCGCCGGCCCTAGCGGGGGGGCCAATGAGCAGTTCTTC. This sequence encodes CSAGPSGGANEQFF.

This clonotype turned up a few times. The chain couples TRBV29-1 to TRBJ1-2; tentatively, D is TRBD1 (6 bases). Germline assignment: CDR1 SQVTM and CDR2 ANQGSEA. V lost 4 bases, J lost 4 bases, and 13 bases lay in between. This CDR3 contains 13 residues. The CDR3 bases are TGCAGCGTTGGGGTGGGGGCCGGCTATGGCTACACCTTC. Encoded protein: CSVGVGAGYGYTF.

This clonotype has more than one count but fewer than ten. The gene calls are TRBV7-9 and TRBJ1-6; weak D call: TRBD1 (5 bases). The CDR3 is made up of 14 amino acids. CDR1 and CDR2 (germline): SEHNR, FQNEAQ (reference sequence). The V end was cut by 5 bases, the J end by 8 bases, with 13 bases between. CDR3 sequence (DNA): TGTGCCAGCAGCAAGGGGTTAAGTGATTCACCCCTCCACTTT. Its translation: CASSKGLSDSPLHF.

The CDR3 DNA reads TGCGCCAGCAGCCAAGAGGGTCCAGGCAGTGCGAACACCGGGGAGCTGTTTTTT. This codes for CASSQEGPGSANTGELFF. This sequence joins TRBV4-3 and TRBJ2-2; D gene uncertain. V was trimmed by 0 bases and J by 0 bases, leaving 14 bases between them. CDR1 and CDR2 from the germline V gene are LGHNA and YSLEER. CDR3 length equals 18 residues.

Remarks on this clonotype: A much larger clone differs by one base, so this may be a read error. This chain uses TRBV12-3 or TRBV12-4 with TRBJ2-6; D perhaps matches TRBD1 (6 bases). The CDR3 has 16 residues. CDR3: CAGSSNRVSGANVLTF. The DNA for the CDR3 is TGTGCCGGCAGTTCCAACAGGGTTTCTGGGGCCAACGTCCTGACTTTC.

This clonotype has more than one count but fewer than ten. The chain combines TRBV12-3 or TRBV12-4 with TRBJ2-1; TRBD1 matches 7 bases. V gave up 6 bases and J gave up 9 bases; unmatched junction bases: 14. The CDR3 is 15 amino acids. CDR3 sequence: CASSLTPQGLGEQFF. CDR3 sequence (DNA): TGTGCCAGCAGCTTAACCCCACAGGGGCTAGGTGAGCAGTTCTTC.

V gene TRBV5-5 combines with J gene TRBJ2-1; D gene uncertain. V lost 1 base, J lost 2 bases, and 13 bases lay in between. The CDR3 loop spans 16 amino acids. The V gene's germline CDR1 is SGHKS and CDR2 YYEKEE (reference sequence). The CDR3 spells CASSLRIAVTYNEQFF. DNA for the CDR3: TGTGCCAGCAGCTTGCGGATAGCAGTTACCTACAATGAGCAGTTCTTC.

The CDR3 protein is CASSPDPTGTRDYQPQHF. The DNA for the CDR3 is TGCGCCAGCAGCCCCGACCCGACAGGGACCAGGGATTATCAGCCCCAGCATTTT. This chain joins TRBV4-1 and TRBJ1-5; 7 nucleotides agree with TRBD1. Germline trimming cut 4 bases from V and 5 bases from J; bases unmatched to any gene: 17. The CDR3 is 18 amino acids. In germline, CDR1 is MGHRA, CDR2 YSYEKL.

A few counts support this clonotype. The chain has TRBV24-1 and TRBJ2-7; D is undetermined. V was shortened by 7 bases and J by 1 base, with 10 bases between the two germline ends. Per germline, CDR1 KGHDR and CDR2 SFDVKD. The CDR3 has 13 residues. The CDR3 coding sequence is TGTGCCACCAGCGCTGGAAGTTCCTACGAGCAGTACTTC. Translating it yields CATSAGSSYEQYF.

This clonotype appeared many times. This sequence joins TRBV20-1 and TRBJ2-5; D gene unclear. The ends were cut back, 7 bases at V and 5 bases at J, with 14 bases in the middle. Germline values: CDR1 DFQATT, CDR2 SNEGSKA (reference sequence). The CDR3 runs to 12 residues. CDR3 DNA sequence: TGCAGTGTCACCCTTGGAGAGGAGACCCAGTACTTC. It is translated as CSVTLGEETQYF.

This clonotype was recorded once. The CDR3 spells CASSGTQGFRGDTQYF. The CDR3 nucleotides read TGTGCCAGCAGCGGAACACAGGGATTTCGGGGAGATACGCAGTATTTT. This chain uses TRBV11-1 with TRBJ2-3, with D possibly being TRBD1 (6 bases). V lost 5 bases and J lost 5, with 20 bases in between. The CDR3 is 16 amino acids. CDR1 SGHAT and CDR2 FQDESV come from the germline V gene (reference sequence). The full variable domain, rest sourced from reference TRBV11-1 and TRBJ2-3, is EAEVAQSPRYKITEKSQAVAFWCDPISGHATLYWYRQILGQGPELLVQFQDESVVDDSQLPKDRFSAERLKGVDSTLKIQPAELGDSAMYLCASSGTQGFRGDTQYFGPGTRLTVL.

This clonotype was observed at least ten times. The chain recombines TRBV28 with TRBJ2-5; TRBD2 aligns across 7 bases. The CDR3 runs 14 residues. With V trimmed by 5 bases and J by 3 bases, 6 bases remained unmatched. Germline CDR1 and CDR2: MDHEN and SYDVKM. The CDR3 loop is CASSTGTTKETQYF. The CDR3 DNA sequence: TGTGCCAGCAGTACCGGGACTACTAAAGAGACCCAGTACTTC.

This clonotype has just a few counts. The J gene is TRBJ2-5, the V gene TRBV20-1; the D is unclear. V dropped 4 bases and J dropped 5 bases, with 8 bases sitting between them. Germline V CDR1 and CDR2: DFQATT, SNEGSKA (reference sequence). CDR3 length: 11 residues. CDR3 in amino acids: CSAMVRETQYF. CDR3 DNA sequence: TGCAGTGCTATGGTTCGTGAGACCCAGTACTTC.

On this clonotype itself: Being one base from a much bigger clone, this may be a read error. V and J are TRBV5-1 and TRBJ2-5; a possible D gene is TRBD1 (5 bases). Looked up from germline, CDR1 is SGHRS and CDR2 is YFSETQ. CDR3 length: 14 amino acids. The chain's CDR3 is CASSLDSVKETKYF. In DNA, the CDR3 is TGCGCCAGCAGCTTAGACAGCGTAAAAGAGACCAAGTACTTC.

This clonotype turned up a few times. The J gene is TRBJ1-5, the V gene TRBV12-3 or TRBV12-4; D remains unclear. Deletions cut 7 bases from V and 9 bases from J, with 13 bases between. The CDR3 is made up of 12 amino acids. The CDR3 sequence: CASKRGSRPQHF. DNA of the CDR3: TGTGCCAGCAAAAGAGGGAGTCGGCCCCAGCATTTT.

The chain has TRBV10-3 and TRBJ2-3; D gene uncertain. Germline V gives CDR1 ENHRY, CDR2 SYGVKD. Deletions cut 2 bases from V and 1 base from J, with 7 bases between. The CDR3 loop spans 14 amino acids. The CDR3 reads CAISEDSGTDTQYF. In DNA, the CDR3 is TGTGCCATCAGTGAGGATTCGGGCACAGATACGCAGTATTTT.

The chain links TRBV5-1 to TRBJ1-6, with D possibly being TRBD1 (5 bases). The CDR3 spans 14 residues. The V end was cut by 5 bases, the J end by 8 bases, with 14 bases between. The germline gives CDR1 SGHRS, CDR2 YFSETQ. The CDR3 spells CASRVRDTDSPLHF. As DNA, the CDR3 is TGCGCCAGCAGGGTCAGGGATACGGATTCACCCCTCCACTTT.

The chain couples TRBV10-2 to TRBJ1-5; TRBD1 is a possible D gene (5 bases). The V gene's germline CDR1 is WSHSY and CDR2 SAAADI. This CDR3 is 14 amino acids long. Trimming stripped 8 bases from V and 6 bases from J, with 17 bases between. This CDR3 reads CASAGTDLRQPQHF. The DNA for the CDR3 is TGCGCCAGCGCCGGGACGGACTTACGTCAGCCCCAGCATTTT.

Comments on this clonotype: One junction end disagrees with the germline gene, perhaps due to a read error. This chain joins TRBV10-2 and TRBJ2-3; 9 positions agree with TRBD1. Looked up from germline, CDR1 is WSHSY and CDR2 is SAAADI. The CDR3 extends over 14 amino acids. CDR3 nucleotides: TGCACCAGCAGTGGGACAGGGATCACAGATACGCAGTATTTT. The encoded protein is CTSSGTGITDTQYF.

This clonotype occurred many times. This chain links TRBV29-1 with TRBJ2-5; D unclear. Trimming removed 1 base at V and 5 bases at J, with 5 bases between. The germline V gene has CDR1 SQVTM and CDR2 ANQGSEA. The CDR3 loop spans 11 amino acids. In nucleotides, the CDR3 is TGCAGCGTTGAAGGTGACGAGACCCAGTACTTC. Its translation is CSVEGDETQYF.